Below, 8 T cell receptor beta chains from the same sample are listed, as sequenced in a study of chemoradiotherapy in HPV16-positive cancers. TCRdb keeps only in-frame clones here, not all; method: immunoSEQ multiplex PCR. The table lists approximately 35,000 clones, approximately 92% of them singletons. The input for sequencing was blood, taken from a patient who underwent chemoradiotherapy. The origin of the receptors is a human donor with HPV-associated anogenital cancer.

This chain joins TRBV19 and TRBJ2-3, with D possibly being TRBD1 or TRBD2 (5 bases each). The CDR3 has 17 amino acids. Germline CDR1 reads LNHDA; CDR2 reads SQIVND (reference sequence). V dropped 4 bases and J dropped 1 base, with 18 bases sitting between them. The CDR3 DNA reads TGTGCCAGTAGTAAGGGGCGTGCTGACGGGGGCACAGATACGCAGTATTTT. It is translated as CASSKGRADGGTDTQYF.

The chain couples TRBV12-5 to TRBJ1-1; the D gene is possibly TRBD1 (5 bases). In germline, CDR1 is LGHNT, CDR2 FRNRAP. CDR3 size: 14 residues. Trimming stripped 7 bases from V and 4 bases from J, with 16 bases between. The CDR3 reads CASVKGGALTEAFF. CDR3 nucleotide sequence: TGTGCTAGTGTTAAAGGAGGGGCACTCACTGAAGCTTTCTTT.

The rearrangement uses TRBV7-9 and TRBJ1-1; a weak D match, TRBD1 (6 bases). This CDR3 region has 12 residues. Germline V gene sequence: CDR1 SEHNR, CDR2 FQNEAQ (reference sequence). The germline V and J ends were trimmed by 5 bases and 7 bases, with 11 bases remaining between them. CDR3 bases: TGTGCCAGCAGCACCCAGGGGCGTGAAGCTTTCTTT. Protein: CASSTQGREAFF.

V and J are TRBV27 and TRBJ2-3; weak D call: TRBD1 (6 bases). Germline loops: CDR1 MNHEY, CDR2 SMNVEV (reference sequence). The CDR3 is 14 amino acids. Trimming pared 4 bases from V and 2 bases from J, leaving 10 bases between. In nucleotides, the CDR3 is TGTGCCAGCAGTTACAGGGATTTCACAGATACGCAGTATTTT. It specifies CASSYRDFTDTQYF.

The gene calls are TRBV5-1 and TRBJ1-1; D is possibly TRBD1 (5 bases). Looked up from germline, CDR1 is SGHRS and CDR2 is YFSETQ. The CDR3 length is 15 residues. Trimming pared 0 bases from V and 3 bases from J, leaving 12 bases between. The CDR3 region is CASSLVTVGDTEAFF. The CDR3 nucleotides are TGCGCCAGCAGCTTGGTGACAGTCGGGGACACTGAAGCTTTCTTT.

The chain combines TRBV11-3 with TRBJ1-1, with TRBD1 matching over 8 bases. Germline CDR1 and CDR2: SGHNT and YENEEA. There are 14 residues in the CDR3. V gave up 5 bases and J gave up 5 bases; unmatched junction bases: 7. The CDR3 DNA reads TGTGCCAGCAGCGCCCGACAGGGGTGGACTGAAGCTTTCTTT. Its protein product is CASSARQGWTEAFF.

This clone was seen only once. J is TRBJ1-4 and V is TRBV7-8, with a weak D call TRBD1 (6 bases). Trimming left V 6 bases short and J 3 bases short, with 11 bases between. From germline, CDR1 is SGHVS and CDR2 FQNEAQ. The CDR3 loop spans 14 amino acids. Here the CDR3 reads CASRLQGANEKLFF. In nucleotides, the CDR3 is TGTGCCAGCAGGTTACAGGGAGCTAATGAAAAACTGTTTTTT.

V and J are TRBV11-3 and TRBJ1-4, with D unresolved. The CDR3 is made up of 13 amino acids. Trimming stripped 3 bases from V and 5 bases from J, with 7 bases between. From germline, CDR1 is SGHNT and CDR2 YENEEA. CDR3 sequence: CASSFWGNEKLFF. The CDR3 DNA reads as TGTGCCAGCAGCTTTTGGGGAAATGAAAAACTGTTTTTT.